The clone carrying this T cell receptor (beta chain) was observed a handful of times. Its antigen is unidentified. The sample belongs to a study of T cell responses to AZD1222 COVID-19 vaccine. Method: immunoSEQ multiplex PCR; TCRdb's copy keeps in-frame clones and lacks some. The repertoire has around 78,000 clones, under 90% of them found once; the top ten carry roughly 1.4%. Trimming removed 6 bases from V and 2 bases from J, with 10 bases in between. This CDR3 contains 13 residues. Germline-derived CDR1 and CDR2 are KGHSH and LQKENI. Study results and caveats: Among the donors, most were white British and more were female, and clonal diversity was possibly underestimated.

Specimen: peripheral blood, collected 28 days after the second AZD1222 dose. The V call is TRBV18, the J call TRBJ2-5; D remains unclear. This receptor was taken from an adult who received the AZD1222 COVID-19 vaccine. The CDR3 spells CASSPGIQETQYF. The CDR3 DNA reads TGTGCCAGCTCCCCGGGCATACAAGAGACCCAGTACTTC.